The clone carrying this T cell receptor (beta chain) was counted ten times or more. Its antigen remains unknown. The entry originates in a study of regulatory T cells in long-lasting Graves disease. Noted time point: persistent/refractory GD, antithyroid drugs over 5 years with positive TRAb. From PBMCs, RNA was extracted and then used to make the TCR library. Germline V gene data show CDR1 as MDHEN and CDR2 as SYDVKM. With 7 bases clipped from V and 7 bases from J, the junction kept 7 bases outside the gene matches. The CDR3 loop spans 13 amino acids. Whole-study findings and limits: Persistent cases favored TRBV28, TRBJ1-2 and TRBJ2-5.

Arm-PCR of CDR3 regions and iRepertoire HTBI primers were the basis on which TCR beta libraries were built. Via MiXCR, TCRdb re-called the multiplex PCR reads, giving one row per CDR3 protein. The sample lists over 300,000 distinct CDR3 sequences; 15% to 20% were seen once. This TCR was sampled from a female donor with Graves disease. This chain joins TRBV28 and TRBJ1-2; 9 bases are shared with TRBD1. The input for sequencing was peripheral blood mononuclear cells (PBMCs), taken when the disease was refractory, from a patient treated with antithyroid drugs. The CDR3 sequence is CASNRDRAVGYTF. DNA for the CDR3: TGTGCCAGCAACCGGGACAGGGCCGTTGGCTACACCTTC.